The 11 T cell receptor beta chains given below trace back to one sample, sequenced in a study of blood T cell repertoires in COVID-19. Assay used: immunoSEQ multiplex PCR; TCRdb lists only in-frame clones, some missing. The data show 63,000 or so clones, about 88% seen once. Source material: peripheral blood. The receptors were gathered from a human donor in a cohort sampled during active COVID-19.

Only one count was recorded for this clone. The V call is TRBV7-6, the J call TRBJ2-7; tentatively, D is TRBD2 (5 bases). CDR3 length: 15 residues. CDR1 and CDR2 from the germline V gene are SGHVS and FNYEAQ. The germline V and J ends were trimmed by 5 bases and 2 bases, with 16 bases remaining between them. CDR3 protein: CASSAGRGRTYEQYF. The CDR3 nucleotides are TGTGCCAGCAGCGCAGGCCGCGGGCGGACCTACGAGCAGTACTTC.

Only a few counts were recorded for this clone. This chain connects TRBV24-1 to TRBJ2-7; perhaps TRBD2 as D (5 bases). There are 12 residues in the CDR3. The germline V gene has CDR1 KGHDR and CDR2 SFDVKD. The V and J ends lost 5 bases and 7 bases respectively, with 11 bases between them. The CDR3 DNA reads as TGTGCCACCAGTGCCCTCACGGGGGAGCAGTACTTC. Residues: CATSALTGEQYF.

The rearrangement links TRBV19 to TRBJ1-6, with 7 bases lining up with TRBD1. The V gene end was trimmed by 4 bases and the J gene end by 9 bases; junction bases not matched to a gene: 15. The CDR3 covers 17 residues. Per the germline V gene, CDR1 is LNHDA and CDR2 is SQIVND (reference sequence). CDR3 nucleotides: TGTGCCAGTAGTACAACCGCCACAGGGGAGCTTGGTTCACCCCTCCACTTT. Protein product: CASSTTATGELGSPLHF.

The V call is TRBV4-1, the J call TRBJ2-1; no firm D call. The germline V gene has CDR1 MGHRA and CDR2 YSYEKL. The V gene lost 3 bases and the J gene lost 8 bases, with 20 bases spanning the gap. CDR3 length equals 16 residues. In DNA form, the CDR3 reads TGCGCCAGCAGCCACGCGTCGGTCGGTACTACGGATGAGCAGTTCTTC. Protein product: CASSHASVGTTDEQFF.

This chain connects TRBV4-3 to TRBJ2-1; 15 nucleotides line up with TRBD2. The J segment lost 10 bases and the V segment lost 2 bases, leaving 6 bases of the junction unmatched. This CDR3 is built from 16 residues. Germline-derived CDR1 and CDR2 are LGHNA and YSLEER. CDR3 bases: TGCGCCAGCAGCCAAAGGACTAGCGGGAGGGCCGGAGAGCAGTTCTTC. Protein: CASSQRTSGRAGEQFF.

This chain links TRBV6-2 or TRBV6-3 with TRBJ2-2, with D maybe TRBD1 (6 bases). Per the germline V gene, CDR1 is MNHEY and CDR2 is SVGEGT. The germline V and J ends were trimmed by 6 bases and 2 bases, with 10 bases remaining between them. This CDR3 has 14 amino acids. In DNA, the CDR3 is TGTGCCAGCAGCAGGGGATCTAACACCGGGGAGCTGTTTTTT. Translated, it gives CASSRGSNTGELFF.

The chain has TRBV19 and TRBJ2-6, with D maybe TRBD1 (6 bases). CDR1 is LNHDA, CDR2 SQIVND, per germline (reference sequence). Trimming removed 5 bases from V and 7 bases from J, with 12 bases in between. CDR3 length equals 14 residues. CDR3 bases: TGTGCCAGTAGTCTGCAGGGGAGCGCCAACGTCCTGACTTTC. This translates into CASSLQGSANVLTF.

J is TRBJ1-2 and V is TRBV13, with a tentative D call TRBD1 (6 bases). V lost 5 bases, J lost 4 bases, and 14 bases lay in between. CDR3 size: 14 residues. From germline, CDR1 is PRHDT and CDR2 FYEKMQ (reference sequence). CDR3 in amino acids: CASSLNRDAYGYTF. DNA for the CDR3: TGTGCCAGCAGCCTGAACAGGGATGCCTATGGCTACACCTTC. Complete variable domain (other parts from reference TRBV13 and TRBJ1-2): AAGVIQSPRHLIKEKRETATLKCYPIPRHDTVYWYQQGPGQDPQFLISFYEKMQSDKGSIPDRFSAQQFSDYHSELNMSSLELGDSALYFCASSLNRDAYGYTFGSGTRLTVV.

The chain carries TRBV6-2 or TRBV6-3 and TRBJ2-5; 8 bases match TRBD2. The V gene end was trimmed by 7 bases and the J gene end by 1 base; junction bases not matched to a gene: 8. CDR1 is MNHEY, CDR2 SVGEGT, per germline. The CDR3 runs 15 residues. The CDR3 coding sequence is TGTGCCAGCACCCCACTAGCGGACCCCCAAGAGACCCAGTACTTC. Its translation is CASTPLADPQETQYF.

The chain joins TRBV5-1 to TRBJ2-1; TRBD2 matches 9 bases. CDR1 and CDR2 (germline): SGHRS, YFSETQ. V dropped 5 bases and J dropped 3; count of bases not matched to a gene: 3. This CDR3 is built from 14 residues. The CDR3, as DNA: TGCGCCAGCAGTATAGCGGGGGACTACAATGAGCAGTTCTTC. Translation: CASSIAGDYNEQFF.

V gene TRBV9 combines with J gene TRBJ2-3; possibly TRBD2 for D (5 bases). The V gene's germline CDR1 is SGDLS and CDR2 YYNGEE. The CDR3 is 16 amino acids. Trimming took off 3 bases at V and 2 bases at J, with 16 bases between the two ends. The CDR3 bases are TGTGCCAGCAGCGCACGAGGGCCGCTACCCACAGATACGCAGTATTTT. It translates to CASSARGPLPTDTQYF.